These 27 T cell receptor beta chains came from one sample sequenced in a study of blood T cell repertoires in COVID-19. Only in-frame clones appear in the TCRdb table, and some are missing; sequencing was by immunoSEQ multiplex PCR. The sample holds 310,000 or so clones, about 88% seen once. Material: peripheral blood. The receptors here all came from a man between 65 and 80 years old with acute or convalescent COVID-19.

This sequence joins TRBV28 and TRBJ2-7; possibly TRBD2 for D (6 bases). With 3 bases removed from V and 3 bases from J, the gap between germline ends came to 15 bases. CDR3 length: 15 residues. Germline CDR1 and CDR2: MDHEN and SYDVKM. This CDR3 is CASSLGGIRYYEQYF. CDR3 coding DNA: TGTGCCAGCAGTTTGGGCGGGATTCGCTACTACGAGCAGTACTTC.

This chain connects TRBV9 to TRBJ1-3; unclear D gene. Looked up from germline, CDR1 is SGDLS and CDR2 is YYNGEE. V gave up 3 bases and J gave up 0 bases, with 10 bases separating them. This CDR3 is built from 15 residues. DNA of the CDR3: TGTGCCAGCAGCGGAGGACTGACCTCTGGAAACACCATATATTTT. Amino acid sequence: CASSGGLTSGNTIYF.

With regard to this clone: This sample includes further DNA sequences coding for the same CDR3. The chain is built from TRBV9 and TRBJ1-1, with D perhaps TRBD1 (5 bases). CDR3 length: 15 residues. Germline V gene sequence: CDR1 SGDLS, CDR2 YYNGEE. Trimming removed 2 bases from V and 4 bases from J, with 15 bases in between. Here the CDR3 reads CASSVDPGRGTEAFF. In nucleotides, the CDR3 is TGTGCCAGCAGCGTTGACCCGGGGAGGGGCACTGAAGCTTTCTTT. The complete variable domain, with remaining parts taken from reference TRBV9 and TRBJ1-1, reads DSGVTQTPKHLITATGQRVTLRCSPRSGDLSVYWYQQSLDQGLQFLIQYYNGEERAKGNILERFSAQQFPDLHSELNLSSLELGDSALYFCASSVDPGRGTEAFFGQGTRLTVV.

The chain is built from TRBV10-3 and TRBJ1-5; D unclear. Trimming stripped 7 bases from V and 0 bases from J, with 16 bases between. The CDR3 extends over 16 amino acids. The germline CDR1 and CDR2 sequences are ENHRY and SYGVKD. The CDR3 nucleotides read TGTGCCATCACACGGTCCCTCCGATATAGCAATCAGCCCCAGCATTTT. Its protein product is CAITRSLRYSNQPQHF.

This chain joins TRBV7-2 and TRBJ2-7; TRBD1 is a possible D gene (5 bases). The CDR3 consists of 14 residues. Between the trimmed V and J ends, which lost 0 bases and 5 bases, there was a span of 11 bases. CDR1 is SGHTA, CDR2 FQGNSA, per germline. The CDR3 DNA reads as TGTGCCAGCAGCTTAGCCAGGGTCTTCAACGAGCAGTACTTC. Translated: CASSLARVFNEQYF.

In its sample, this clone was seen once. The chain uses TRBV28 and TRBJ2-7, with D unclear. V gave up 1 base and J gave up 5 bases, with 6 bases separating them. The CDR3 is 12 amino acids. CDR1 is MDHEN, CDR2 SYDVKM, per germline. CDR3 sequence (DNA): TGTGCCAGCAGTTTATTTGTTAACGAGCAGTACTTC. Protein sequence: CASSLFVNEQYF.

This sequence joins TRBV11-2 and TRBJ1-3; 7 nucleotides match TRBD1. V was clipped by 2 bases and J by 4 bases; unmatched bases: 5. The CDR3 loop spans 15 amino acids. Germline assignment: CDR1 SGHAT and CDR2 FQNNGV. This CDR3 reads CASSLPAGGGNTIYF. The CDR3 DNA reads as TGTGCCAGCAGCTTACCGGCAGGGGGAGGAAACACCATATATTTT.

The genes are TRBV2 and TRBJ1-5; 7 bases map to TRBD1. CDR3 length equals 15 residues. The germline V gene encodes CDR1 SNHLY and CDR2 FYNNEI. V dropped 3 bases and J dropped 2; count of bases not matched to a gene: 4. CDR3: CASSDRTGGNQPQHF. CDR3 nucleotide sequence: TGTGCCAGCAGTGATCGGACAGGTGGCAATCAGCCCCAGCATTTT.

Written as DNA, the CDR3 is TGCGCCAGCAGCCAAGAGGGGGGAAACTCCTACAATGAGCAGTTCTTC. Encoded protein: CASSQEGGNSYNEQFF. This chain links TRBV4-1 with TRBJ2-1; D is perhaps TRBD2 (6 bases). V gave up 0 bases and J gave up 0 bases, with 9 bases separating them. The CDR3 has 16 residues. The germline V gene encodes CDR1 MGHRA and CDR2 YSYEKL.

The J gene is TRBJ1-1, the V gene TRBV5-5; D possibly corresponds to TRBD1 (6 bases). The germline V gene encodes CDR1 SGHKS and CDR2 YYEKEE (reference sequence). V gave up 4 bases and J gave up 8 bases, with 15 bases separating them. CDR3 length: 13 amino acids. The CDR3 region has the DNA TGTGCCAGCAGCCGACAGGTTGTGGTAGAAGCTTTCTTT. Amino acids: CASSRQVVVEAFF. The variable domain in full, with the rest retrieved from reference TRBV5-5 and TRBJ1-1, is DAGVTQSPTHLIKTRGQQVTLRCSPISGHKSVSWYQQVLGQGPQFIFQYYEKEERGRGNFPDRFSARQFPNYSSELNVNALLLGDSALYLCASSRQVVVEAFFGQGTRLTVV.

The V gene is TRBV2, the J gene TRBJ2-7, with TRBD2 matching over 7 bases. J was trimmed by 3 bases and V by 1 base; bases with no gene match: 6. The CDR3 is 15 residues long. Germline lookup yields CDR1 SNHLY and CDR2 FYNNEI. CDR3 sequence: CASSEGRGDFYEQYF. The CDR3 DNA sequence: TGTGCCAGCAGTGAAGGCCGGGGGGACTTCTACGAGCAGTACTTC.

This clone was seen at least ten times. V usage is TRBV29-1 and J usage is TRBJ2-2, with D possibly TRBD1 on 5 matching bases. Per the germline V gene, CDR1 is SQVTM and CDR2 is ANQGSEA. The CDR3 is 15 amino acids. With 6 bases removed from V and 5 bases from J, the gap between germline ends came to 19 bases. The CDR3 region has the DNA TGCAGCGTGGGGCAAGCGTGGAAGGGGACCGGGGAGCTGTTTTTT. Its translation: CSVGQAWKGTGELFF.

About this clone: Other DNA sequences in this specimen translate into the identical CDR3. The J gene is TRBJ2-1, the V gene TRBV7-2; no reliable D call. With 2 bases removed from V and 7 bases from J, the gap between germline ends came to 3 bases. CDR1 and CDR2 (germline): SGHTA, FQGNSA. The CDR3 sequence is 11 residues long. The CDR3 loop reads CASSLLNEQFF. CDR3 nucleotides: TGTGCCAGCAGCTTATTAAATGAGCAGTTCTTC.

This sequence joins TRBV27 and TRBJ1-4; 9 nucleotides match TRBD1. The germline V gene encodes CDR1 MNHEY and CDR2 SMNVEV (reference sequence). Losses at the gene ends were 5 bases for V and 5 bases for J; bases not matched to a gene: 6. The CDR3 is 15 residues long. The CDR3 DNA reads as TGTGCCAGCAGTCGGCGGGGACAGGGAAATGAAAAACTGTTTTTT. Translated, it gives CASSRRGQGNEKLFF.

The chain employs TRBV5-4 and TRBJ1-2; 7 positions match TRBD1. CDR3 length: 16 residues. V lost 0 bases, J lost 4 bases, and 9 bases stayed unmatched. CDR1 and CDR2 (germline): SGHNT, YYREEE (reference sequence). CDR3 loop: CASSLGAPTGAYGYTF. CDR3 coding DNA: TGTGCCAGCAGCTTGGGGGCCCCTACAGGGGCCTATGGCTACACCTTC. Using reference TRBV5-4 and TRBJ1-2 for the parts outside the CDR3, the full variable domain is ETGVTQSPTHLIKTRGQQVTLRCSSQSGHNTVSWYQQALGQGPQFIFQYYREEENGRGNFPPRFSGLQFPNYSSELNVNALELDDSALYLCASSLGAPTGAYGYTFGSGTRLTVV.

The V and J genes are TRBV24-1 and TRBJ1-2, with D maybe TRBD1 (6 bases). The germline CDR1 and CDR2 sequences are KGHDR and SFDVKD. Trimming cost V 5 bases and J 6 bases, with 18 bases left between them. The CDR3 runs to 15 residues. The CDR3 DNA reads as TGTGCCACCAGTGGAGGTGGGGGCAGGGATGATGGCTACACCTTC. This sequence encodes CATSGGGGRDDGYTF.

This sequence joins TRBV5-1 and TRBJ1-1; possible D gene TRBD1, 6 bases. Trimming cost V 4 bases and J 3 bases, with 16 bases left between them. Germline CDR1 reads SGHRS; CDR2 reads YFSETQ. The CDR3 extends over 15 amino acids. Written as DNA, the CDR3 is TGCGCCAGCAGCGGAGACCCCAGGGGAGACACTGAAGCTTTCTTT. This translates into CASSGDPRGDTEAFF.

The gene calls are TRBV28 and TRBJ2-2; the match to TRBD1 covers 8 bases. CDR3 size: 16 residues. Germline assignment: CDR1 MDHEN and CDR2 SYDVKM. J gave up 4 bases and V 1 base, and 5 bases lay outside the gene matches. CDR3 bases: TGTGCCAGCAGTTTATTGCAGGGGGCGAGCACCGGGGAGCTGTTTTTT. Translating gives CASSLLQGASTGELFF.

For this clone: Germline and junction disagree at one end, which may indicate a read error. This rearrangement joins TRBV3-1 (or the pseudogene TRBV3-2) to TRBJ2-7, with 8 bases that match TRBD1. Germline V gene lookup returns CDR1 LGHDT and CDR2 YNNKEL (reference sequence). CDR3 length: 17 residues. The CDR3 loop reads CASSQPHSPGQATCLDF. The CDR3 bases are TGTGCCAGCAGCCAACCCCACTCGCCGGGACAGGCAACCTGTTTGGACTTC.

This chain links TRBV5-1 with TRBJ1-4; 7 positions match TRBD1. Trimming took 5 bases from V and 5 from J; bases not matched to a gene: 9. Germline CDR1 SGHRS, CDR2 YFSETQ. The CDR3 consists of 15 residues. The CDR3 nucleotides are TGCGCCAGCAGGGGGACAGCGACGCTAAATGAAAAACTGTTTTTT. Protein sequence: CASRGTATLNEKLFF.

The V and J genes are TRBV7-6 and TRBJ2-6; 7 bases map to TRBD1. With V trimmed by 5 bases and J by 0 bases, 13 bases remained unmatched. The germline CDR1 and CDR2 sequences are SGHVS and FNYEAQ. The CDR3 runs to 19 residues. The CDR3 loop reads CASSVGPGQVSSGANVLTF. DNA of the CDR3: TGTGCCAGCAGCGTTGGCCCAGGACAGGTTAGCTCTGGGGCCAACGTCCTGACTTTC.

V is TRBV5-1 and J is TRBJ2-2; 10 bases fit TRBD1. Germline assignment: CDR1 SGHRS and CDR2 YFSETQ. V shed 4 bases, J shed 5 bases, and the junction held 5 bases outside the gene matches. The CDR3 sequence is 15 residues long. CDR3 sequence (DNA): TGCGCCAGCAGCCTCCTGGGACAGGGGACCGGGGAGCTGTTTTTT. This translates into CASSLLGQGTGELFF.

The chain uses TRBV21-1 and TRBJ2-1; TRBD1, the table's D call, was not compared with the DNA. TRBV21-1 is reported as a pseudogene. There are 13 residues in the CDR3. For the CDR3, the DNA is TGTGCCAGATCGGACAGGGGTAGCAATGAGCAGTTCTTC. It codes for CARSDRGSNEQFF.

V gene TRBV19 combines with J gene TRBJ1-6; perhaps TRBD1 as D (5 bases). The CDR3 contains 15 residues. The V end was cut by 3 bases, the J end by 4 bases, with 10 bases between. CDR1 and CDR2 (germline): LNHDA, SQIVND (reference sequence). CDR3 nucleotide sequence: TGTGCCAGTAGTATTGCGGGGCAGTATAATTCACCCCTCCACTTT. Its protein product is CASSIAGQYNSPLHF. The variable domain in full, with the rest retrieved from reference TRBV19 and TRBJ1-6, is DGGITQSPKYLFRKEGQNVTLSCEQNLNHDAMYWYRQDPGQGLRLIYYSQIVNDFQKGDIAEGYSVSREKKESFPLTVTSAQKNPTAFYLCASSIAGQYNSPLHFGNGTRLTVT.

V usage is TRBV5-4 and J usage is TRBJ1-2, with 8 nucleotides matching TRBD1. From germline, CDR1 is SGHNT and CDR2 YYREEE (reference sequence). The CDR3 runs to 14 residues. The trim removed 2 bases at V and 5 bases at J, leaving 5 bases unmatched. The CDR3 spells CASSFSGGGYGYTF. For the CDR3, the DNA is TGTGCCAGCAGCTTTTCAGGGGGCGGGTATGGCTACACCTTC.

The chain carries TRBV7-3 and TRBJ2-2; 7 bases are a match to TRBD1. V gave up 1 base and J gave up 6 bases; unmatched junction bases: 5. The CDR3 loop spans 15 amino acids. The germline gives CDR1 SGHTA, CDR2 FQGTGA. CDR3 in amino acids: CASSLRQGLPGELFF. In DNA, the CDR3 is TGTGCCAGCAGCTTAAGACAGGGCCTCCCCGGGGAGCTGTTTTTT. Full variable domain (missing parts from reference TRBV7-3 and TRBJ2-2): GAGVSQTPSNKVTEKGKYVELRCDPISGHTALYWYRQSLGQGPEFLIYFQGTGAADDSGLPNDRFFAVRPEGSVSTLKIQRTERGDSAVYLCASSLRQGLPGELFFGEGSRLTVL.

This chain joins TRBV19 and TRBJ2-3; 7 positions agree with TRBD2. The V gene end was trimmed by 3 bases and the J gene end by 4 bases; junction bases not matched to a gene: 1. The CDR3 covers 13 residues. The germline CDR1 and CDR2 sequences are LNHDA and SQIVND (reference sequence). This CDR3 reads CASSIREADTQYF. Written as DNA, the CDR3 is TGTGCCAGTAGTATTCGGGAGGCAGATACGCAGTATTTT. Full variable domain (remainder filled in from reference TRBV19 and TRBJ2-3): DGGITQSPKYLFRKEGQNVTLSCEQNLNHDAMYWYRQDPGQGLRLIYYSQIVNDFQKGDIAEGYSVSREKKESFPLTVTSAQKNPTAFYLCASSIREADTQYFGPGTRLTVL.